This T cell receptor beta chain was observed in a study of T-cell reconstitution after alpha-beta-depleted transplantation in children. This clonotype appeared once. A junction end diverges from the germline sequence, so it may reflect a read error. The CDR3 loop spans 15 amino acids. Germline V gene sequence: CDR1 DFQATT, CDR2 SNEGSKA (reference sequence). This sample's TCRbeta library carried unique molecular identifier barcodes. One entry per CDR3 protein, called by TCRdb with MiXCR from the PCR reads. Altogether around 340,000 distinct CDR3 sequences are present, roughly 13% being singletons, with the ten largest covering 4% to 5.5%.

V usage is TRBV20-1 and J usage is TRBJ2-1; 10 bases match TRBD2. This receptor was obtained from a human donor who donated a stem cell graft to a child with Fanconi anemia. The sequencing here drew on PBMCs, taken from the stem cell graft. CDR3 DNA: TGCAGTGCTAGAGATCAGCGGGGGGGCGACAATGGGCAGTTCTTC. It translates to CSARDQRGGDNGQFF.